This note documents a single T cell receptor (beta chain) sequence. Its antigen remains unidentified. This entry comes from a study of Ad26.COV2.S vaccination and SARS-CoV-2 variants. In the study overall: Among those in the COV1001 Ad26.COV2.S trial arm was the donor. The authors gave Ad26.COV2.S intramuscularly, either once or twice 56 days apart.

The study's findings and limits: Vaccine and placebo recipients had comparable breadth of non-spike TCRs. Post-vaccination breadth of spike-specific CD8+ and CD4+ T cell responses was reportedly substantial.

Generated by immunoSEQ multiplex PCR, the TCRdb table keeps only in-frame clones and is missing some. Of fewer than 400,000 clones detected, around 85% appear once; the ten largest clones hold 3.5%. The treatment here: about 20 received Ad26.COV2.S at low or high dose, single or two shots; a few received placebo; per-sample allocation not given. Day 63 following the first vaccine or placebo injection was when the samples were taken. V gave up 0 bases and J gave up 5 bases, with 7 bases separating them. The CDR3 covers 13 residues. In germline, CDR1 is LGHDT, CDR2 YNNKEL (reference sequence). The sample consisted of peripheral blood, taken in a trial of Ad26.COV2.S vaccine versus placebo. J is TRBJ1-1 and V is TRBV3-1 (or the pseudogene TRBV3-2); D is unresolved. The sequence was obtained from a person between 18 and 65 years old who received the Ad26.COV2.S COVID-19 vaccine or a placebo. CDR3 loop: CASSQDPRTEAFF. Written as DNA, the CDR3 is TGTGCCAGCAGCCAAGATCCGAGAACTGAAGCTTTCTTT.